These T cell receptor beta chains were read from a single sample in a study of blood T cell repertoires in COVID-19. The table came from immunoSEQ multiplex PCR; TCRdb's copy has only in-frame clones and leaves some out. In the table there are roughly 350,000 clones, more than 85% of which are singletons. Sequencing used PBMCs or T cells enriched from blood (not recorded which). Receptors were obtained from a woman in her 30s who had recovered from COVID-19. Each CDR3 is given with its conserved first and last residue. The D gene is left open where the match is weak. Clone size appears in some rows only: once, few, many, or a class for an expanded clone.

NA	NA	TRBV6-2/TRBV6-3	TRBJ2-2	TGTGCCAGCAGTTATCCTAGGGGCACCGGGGAGCTGTTTTTT	CASSYPRGTGELFF
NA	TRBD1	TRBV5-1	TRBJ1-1	TGCGCCAGCAGCTCCGGCGGGACAGCGAACACTGAAGCTTTCTTT	CASSSGGTANTEAFF
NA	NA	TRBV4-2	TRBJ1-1	TGTGCCAGCAGCCAACCGACAGGGAACACTGAAGCTTTCTTT	CASSQPTGNTEAFF
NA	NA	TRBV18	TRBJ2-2	TGTGCCAGCTCACCATCGCCGGACACCCGCACCGGGGAGCTGTTTTTT	CASSPSPDTRTGELFF
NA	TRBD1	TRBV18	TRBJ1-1	TGTGCCAGCTCACAACGACAGGGGAAAAACATGAACACTGAAGCTTTCTTT	CASSQRQGKNMNTEAFF
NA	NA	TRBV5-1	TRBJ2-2	TGCGCCAGCAGGCCCGCAGGGGCGAACACCGGGGAGCTGTTTTTT	CASRPAGANTGELFF
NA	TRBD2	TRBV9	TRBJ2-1	TGTGCCAGCAGCGTATGGTCTAGCGGGGGATTCAATGAGCAGTTCTTC	CASSVWSSGGFNEQFF
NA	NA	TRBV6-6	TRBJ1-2	TGTGCCAGCAACCCCCCAGGGAACTATGGCTACACCTTC	CASNPPGNYGYTF
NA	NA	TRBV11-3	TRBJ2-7	TGTGCCAGCAGCTTAGGCGGCAGGGGTTACGAGCAGTACTTC	CASSLGGRGYEQYF
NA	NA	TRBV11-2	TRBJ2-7	TGTGCCAGCAGCTCCCTCCGGGACAACTACGAGCAGTACTTC	CASSSLRDNYEQYF
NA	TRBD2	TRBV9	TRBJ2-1	TGTGCCAGCAGCATTCGTCTAGCGGGGGCCACCAATGAGCAGTTCTTC	CASSIRLAGATNEQFF
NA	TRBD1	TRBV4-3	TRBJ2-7	TGCGCCAGCAGCCACGGACAGGGGGCATTCGAGCAGTACTTC	CASSHGQGAFEQYF
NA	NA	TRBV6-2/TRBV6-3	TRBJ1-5	TGTGCCAGCAGTTGGGCAGGGATTTTTCAGCCCCAGCATTTT	CASSWAGIFQPQHF
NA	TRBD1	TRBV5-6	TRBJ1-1	TGTGCCAGCAGCTTGGCCCTCAGGGGGATGAACACTGAAGCTTTCTTT	CASSLALRGMNTEAFF
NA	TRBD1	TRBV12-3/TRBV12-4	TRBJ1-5	TGTGCCAGCAGTCACAGGGGTAGACAGCCCCAGCATTTT	CASSHRGRQPQHF
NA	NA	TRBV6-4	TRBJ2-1	TGTGCCAGCAGCACTTCGGGATCCGGTGAGCAGTTCTTC	CASSTSGSGEQFF
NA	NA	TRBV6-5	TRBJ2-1	TGTGCCAGCAGTTATGTCGGTTACTACAATGAGCAGTTCTTC	CASSYVGYYNEQFF
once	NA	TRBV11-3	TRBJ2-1	TGTGCCAGCAGCCACAGGGTACCCAATGAGCAGTTCTTC	CASSHRVPNEQFF
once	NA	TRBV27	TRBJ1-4	TGTGCCAGCAGTTTGGCGGGGGTCAGGGGTGAAAAACTGTTTTTT	CASSLAGVRGEKLFF
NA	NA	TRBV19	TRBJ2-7	TGTGCCAGTAGTATATCCGGGAAAAATTACGAGCAGTACTTC	CASSISGKNYEQYF
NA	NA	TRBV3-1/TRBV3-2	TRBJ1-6	TGTGCCAGCAGCCGGGGGACTAGGATAAATAATTCACCCCTCCACTTT	CASSRGTRINNSPLHF
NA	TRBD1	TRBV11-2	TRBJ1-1	TGTGCCAGCAGCCAGACAGGGGTCGCGATTGAAGCTTTCTTT	CASSQTGVAIEAFF
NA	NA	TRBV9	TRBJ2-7	TGTGCCAGCAGCGTAGAAGGGGACTCGAGCTCCTACGAGCAGTACTTC	CASSVEGDSSSYEQYF
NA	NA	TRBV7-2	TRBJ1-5	TGTGCCAGCAGCTTCGGACTTAGCAATCAGCCCCAGCATTTT	CASSFGLSNQPQHF
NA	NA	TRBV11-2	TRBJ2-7	TGTGCCAGCAGACGACTCGGGGTGTACGAGCAGTACTTC	CASRRLGVYEQYF
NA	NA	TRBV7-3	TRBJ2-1	TGTGCCAGCAGCTTGACAGGTTACAATGAGCAGTTCTTC	CASSLTGYNEQFF
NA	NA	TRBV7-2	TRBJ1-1	TGTGCCAGCAGCTTAGGGGGGACAATGAACCCAGAAGCTTTCTTT	CASSLGGTMNPEAFF
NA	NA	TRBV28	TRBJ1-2	TGTGCCAGCAGTTTAGAGGCGGGACACTATGGCTACACCTTC	CASSLEAGHYGYTF
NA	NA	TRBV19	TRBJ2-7	TGTGCCAGTAGTATAGGGCAGGAGCAGTACTTC	CASSIGQEQYF
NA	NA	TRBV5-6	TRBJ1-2	TGTGCCAGCACTCGGGGTATGGGCTACACCTTC	CASTRGMGYTF
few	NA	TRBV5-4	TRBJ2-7	TGTGCCAGCAGCTTGGAGGGGTACGAGCAGTACTTC	CASSLEGYEQYF
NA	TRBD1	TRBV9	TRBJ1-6	TGTGCCAGCAGCCCGAGTTCCAGGGGGCTGAGCTCCTATAATTCACCCCTCCACTTT	CASSPSSRGLSSYNSPLHF
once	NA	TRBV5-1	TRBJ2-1	TGCGCCAGCAGCTATAACAACAGGGTCAATGAGCAGTTCTTC	CASSYNNRVNEQFF
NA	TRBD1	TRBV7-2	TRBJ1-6	TGTGCCAGCAGCATATCATCGACAGGGGTGAATTCACCCCTCCACTTT	CASSISSTGVNSPLHF
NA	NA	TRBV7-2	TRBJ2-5	TGTGCCAGCAGCGTGAACAGGGGGGGAGAGACCCAGTACTTC	CASSVNRGGETQYF
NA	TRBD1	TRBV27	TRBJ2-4	TGTGCCAGCAGTCCGGCCATAGGACAGGTGTCTCTAGCCAAAAACATTCAGTACTTC	CASSPAIGQVSLAKNIQYF
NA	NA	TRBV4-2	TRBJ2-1	TGTGCCAGCAGCCAAGATCCTAGCGCCTACAATGAGCAGTTCTTC	CASSQDPSAYNEQFF
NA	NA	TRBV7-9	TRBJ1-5	TGTGCCAGCAGCTTACGATCAGGGAATAGCAATCAGCCCCAGCATTTT	CASSLRSGNSNQPQHF
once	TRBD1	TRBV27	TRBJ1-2	TGTGCCAGCAGCCCGGGACAGAGATTTAGTGGCTACACCTTC	CASSPGQRFSGYTF
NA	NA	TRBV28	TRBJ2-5	TGTGCCAGCAGTTTAGGACAGCAAGAGACCCAGTACTTC	CASSLGQQETQYF
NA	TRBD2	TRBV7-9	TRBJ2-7	TGTGCCAGCAGACGATACCGCGGGAGTGGCTACGAGCAGTACTTC	CASRRYRGSGYEQYF
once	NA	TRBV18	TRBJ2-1	TGTGCCAGCTCACCACCGAATGTTGGGACTGCCCCCGGCAATGAGCAGTTCTTC	CASSPPNVGTAPGNEQFF
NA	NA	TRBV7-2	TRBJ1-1	TGTGCCAGCAGCTTAGGGGGGGTGAACACTGAAGCTTTCTTT	CASSLGGVNTEAFF
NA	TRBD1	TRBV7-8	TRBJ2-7	TGTGCCAGCATCTCCGGGACAGGGGATTACGAGCAGTACTTC	CASISGTGDYEQYF
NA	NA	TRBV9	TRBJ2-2	TGTGCCAGCAGCGTAGCATTCGGGACACCTAAGACCGGGGAGCTGTTTTTT	CASSVAFGTPKTGELFF
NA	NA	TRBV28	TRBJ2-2	TGTGCCAGCAGTCCCCTAGGGGCTGGGGTAACCGGGGAGCTGTTTTTT	CASSPLGAGVTGELFF
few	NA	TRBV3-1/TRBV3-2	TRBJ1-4	TGTGCCAGCAGCCAAGATTTTGACAGACGTAATGAAAAACTGTTTTTT	CASSQDFDRRNEKLFF
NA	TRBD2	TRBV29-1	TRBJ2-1	TGCAGCGTTGCTTCAAGACTAGCCTCCAACAATGAGCAGTTCTTC	CSVASRLASNNEQFF
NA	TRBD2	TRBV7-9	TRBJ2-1	TGTGCCAGCAGCTCCCTAGGACTAGCGGGAGGTGTAGGTCTGGTCTTC	CASSSLGLAGGVGLVF
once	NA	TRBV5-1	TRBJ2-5	TGCGCCAGCAGCCTAGGGACACAGTACCAAGAGACCCAGTACTTC	CASSLGTQYQETQYF
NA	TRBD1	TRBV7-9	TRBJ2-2	TGTGCCAGCAGCCGTCGGACAGGGTCAAGTACAGCCACCGGGGAGCTGTTTTTT	CASSRRTGSSTATGELFF
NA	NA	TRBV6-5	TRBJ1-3	TGTGCCAGCAGACCTCCGGGTTCCGAGGGAAACACCATATATTTT	CASRPPGSEGNTIYF
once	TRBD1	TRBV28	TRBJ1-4	TGTGCCAGCAGCCTGGGACAGGGGGGGGAAAAACTGTTTTTT	CASSLGQGGEKLFF
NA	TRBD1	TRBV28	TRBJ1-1	TGTGCCAGCAGTACAACAGGGGGCGCGACTGAAGCTTTCTTT	CASSTTGGATEAFF
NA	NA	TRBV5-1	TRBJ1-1	TGCGCCAGCAGCTTCGATCGGAGCACTGAAGCTTTCTTT	CASSFDRSTEAFF